This TCR beta chain is from a study of T cells in Graves' hyperthyroidism and ophthalmopathy. Findings and caveats of the study: Researchers report that a 13 V-J model separated ophthalmopathy from stable hyperthyroidism. Blood also held most thyroid clonotypes expanded beyond 0.001.

From germline, CDR1 is DFQATT and CDR2 SNEGSKA (reference sequence). V was cut by 5 bases and J by 4 bases, with 15 bases left in between. The CDR3 runs 13 residues. Patients showing uncontrolled infection, other autoimmune disease, pregnancy or lactation were ineligible. About this clonotype itself: The antigen remains undetermined.

Amplified TCR beta CDR3 regions derived from RNA transcripts. The TCR CDR3 first-round RT-PCR relied on the HTBI primer set. A single record per CDR3 protein comes from TCRdb applying MiXCR to the multiplex PCR reads. The sample shows hundreds of thousands of distinct CDR3 sequences, about 15% of them seen only once. What was sequenced was blood. The rearrangement uses TRBV20-1 and TRBJ2-7, with a tentative D call TRBD2 (6 bases). The source is a young woman with Graves' hyperthyroidism. The CDR3 nucleotides read TGCAGTGCTTTCCCCGGGAGTTTGTACGAGCAGTACTTC. Its protein product is CSAFPGSLYEQYF.